This T cell receptor (beta chain) was captured by sequencing in a study of OX40 agonist ivuxolimab in advanced cancers. On the study more broadly: Patients' therapy was ivuxolimab, an antibody that acts as an agonist of OX40 (CD134). Patients were infused with ivuxolimab every 2 weeks at 0.01 to 10 mg/kg. Of mixed ages from about 20 to 85 and averaging 60 years, the group was roughly 85% male.

This clone was counted only a few times. The V gene lost 8 bases and the J gene lost 10 bases, with 21 bases spanning the gap. The CDR3 is 15 amino acids. CDR1 and CDR2 (germline): WSHSY, SAAADI. Sequencing used immunoSEQ multiplex PCR; TCRdb keeps in-frame clones, though not all of them. In the table there are about 94,000 clones, 87% of which are singletons. This chain connects TRBV10-2 to TRBJ1-6; D is perhaps TRBD1 (6 bases). This receptor was obtained from an adult with an advanced solid tumor such as melanoma, head and neck, liver or kidney cancer. Sequencing used CD4+ or CD8+ T cells sorted from blood, obtained in a trial of the OX40 agonist ivuxolimab. The CDR3, as DNA: TGCGCCAGCGTCCCCACCTCGGGGGGCAGGTCACCCCTCCACTTT. Protein sequence: CASVPTSGGRSPLHF.